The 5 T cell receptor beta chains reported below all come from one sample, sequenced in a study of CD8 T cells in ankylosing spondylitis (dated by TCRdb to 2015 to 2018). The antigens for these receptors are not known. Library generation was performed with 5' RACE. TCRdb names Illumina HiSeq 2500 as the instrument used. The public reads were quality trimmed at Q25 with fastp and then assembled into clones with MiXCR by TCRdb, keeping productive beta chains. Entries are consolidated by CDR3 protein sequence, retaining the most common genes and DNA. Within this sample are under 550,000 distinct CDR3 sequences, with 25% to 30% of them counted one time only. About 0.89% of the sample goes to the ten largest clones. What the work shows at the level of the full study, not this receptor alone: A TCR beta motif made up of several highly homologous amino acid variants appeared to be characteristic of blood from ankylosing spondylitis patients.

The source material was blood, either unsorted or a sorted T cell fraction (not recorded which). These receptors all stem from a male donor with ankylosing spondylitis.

CDR3 amino acids: CASSEQPTGAQHF. The CDR3 DNA is TGTGCCAGCAGCGAACAGCCTACGGGCGCCCAGCATTTT. The V gene is TRBV7-9, the J gene TRBJ1-5; D gene unclear. The V gene's germline CDR1 is SEHNR and CDR2 FQNEAQ (reference sequence). The CDR3 has 13 residues. Trimming removed 5 bases from V and 11 bases from J, with 16 bases in between.

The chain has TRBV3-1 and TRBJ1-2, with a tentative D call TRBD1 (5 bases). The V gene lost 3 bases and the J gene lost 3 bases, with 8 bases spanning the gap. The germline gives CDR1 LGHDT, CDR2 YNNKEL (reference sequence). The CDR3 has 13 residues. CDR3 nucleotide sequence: TGTGCCAGCAGCCACGGCAGGGACTATGGCTACACCTTC. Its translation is CASSHGRDYGYTF. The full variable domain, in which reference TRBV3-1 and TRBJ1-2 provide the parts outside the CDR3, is DTAVSQTPKYLVTQMGNDKSIKCEQNLGHDTMYWYKQDSKKFLKIMFSYNNKELIINETVPNRFSPKSPDKAHLNLHINSLELGDSAVYFCASSHGRDYGYTFGSGTRLTVV.

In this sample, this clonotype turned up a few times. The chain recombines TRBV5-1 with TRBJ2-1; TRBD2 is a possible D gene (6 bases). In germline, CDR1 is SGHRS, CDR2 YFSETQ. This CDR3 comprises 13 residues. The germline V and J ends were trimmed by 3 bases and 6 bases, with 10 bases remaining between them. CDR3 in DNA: TGCGCCAGCAGCTGGAGGGCCGGCAATGAGCAGTTCTTC. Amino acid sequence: CASSWRAGNEQFF.

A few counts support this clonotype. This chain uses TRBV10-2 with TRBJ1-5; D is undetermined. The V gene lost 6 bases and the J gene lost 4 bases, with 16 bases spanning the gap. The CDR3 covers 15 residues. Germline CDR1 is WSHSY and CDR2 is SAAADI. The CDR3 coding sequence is TGCGCCAGCAGAAAACTACCACTTGTAAATCAGCCCCAGCATTTT. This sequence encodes CASRKLPLVNQPQHF.

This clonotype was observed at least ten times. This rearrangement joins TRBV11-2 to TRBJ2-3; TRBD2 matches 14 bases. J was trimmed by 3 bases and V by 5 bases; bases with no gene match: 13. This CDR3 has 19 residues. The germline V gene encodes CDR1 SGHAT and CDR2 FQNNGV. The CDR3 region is CASSIGTSGSRGYTDTQYF. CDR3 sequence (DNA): TGTGCCAGCAGCATTGGGACTAGCGGGAGCCGAGGGTATACAGATACGCAGTATTTT.